This TCR beta chain was retrieved from a study of cytomegalovirus exposure and HLA in healthy donors. This clone has a single count. Primers included in the PCR were 60 Vbeta and 13 Jbeta primers. The method was immunoSEQ multiplex PCR; TCRdb's version includes in-frame clones alone and lacks a portion of them. The sample has 200,000 to 250,000 clones, approximately 80% seen once. V lost 4 bases to trimming and J lost 3 bases; unmatched junction nucleotides: 10. Germline assignment: CDR1 MDHEN and CDR2 SYDVKM. The CDR3 totals 16 residues. Sequenced input: PBMCs. The chain couples TRBV28 to TRBJ1-2, with 8 bases fitting TRBD1. The sequence was collected from a man aged 50-59 years in good health and CMV-seronegative. Here the CDR3 DNA reads TGTGCCAGCAGTTCCGTCATCACACAGGGGGACTATGGCTACACCTTC. It translates to CASSSVITQGDYGYTF.